This TCR beta chain was documented in a study of shared clonotypes between healthy human individuals. In the case of this clone: Its antigen is still unknown.

The CDR3 is 15 amino acids. Looked up from germline, CDR1 is SSHAT and CDR2 is FNYEAQ (reference sequence). V lost 5 bases and J 3 bases, leaving 17 bases between the germline ends. Broader study findings: Memory subsets generally showed smaller estimated richness than naive subsets did.

At the deep level, the assay was run. Some clones are missing from TCRdb's copy, which holds only in-frame ones; the method was immunoSEQ multiplex PCR. The sample carries 1 million to 1.3 million clones, roughly 74% recorded once. The specimen sequenced was memory CD4+ T cells from PBMCs. Subset given: CD45RA-negative fraction. The receptor was isolated from a man aged 18 to 35 in good health. Some clones in this sample may be carry-over from other donors' samples. The J gene is TRBJ2-7, the V gene TRBV7-7; D unresolved. CDR3 in amino acids: CASSPGGHRNYEQYF. The DNA of the CDR3 is TGTGCCAGCAGCCCCGGTGGTCACAGAAACTACGAGCAGTACTTC.